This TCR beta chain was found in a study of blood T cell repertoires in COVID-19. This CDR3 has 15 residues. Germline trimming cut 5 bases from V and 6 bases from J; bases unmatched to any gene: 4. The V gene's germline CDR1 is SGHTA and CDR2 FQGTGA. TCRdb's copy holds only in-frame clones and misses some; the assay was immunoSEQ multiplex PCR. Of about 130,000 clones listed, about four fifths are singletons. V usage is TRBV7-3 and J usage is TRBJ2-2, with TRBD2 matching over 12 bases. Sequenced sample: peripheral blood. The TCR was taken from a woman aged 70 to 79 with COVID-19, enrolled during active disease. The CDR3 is CASSLAGGLAGELFF. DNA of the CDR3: TGTGCCAGCAGCCTAGCGGGGGGGCTCGCCGGGGAGCTGTTTTTT.